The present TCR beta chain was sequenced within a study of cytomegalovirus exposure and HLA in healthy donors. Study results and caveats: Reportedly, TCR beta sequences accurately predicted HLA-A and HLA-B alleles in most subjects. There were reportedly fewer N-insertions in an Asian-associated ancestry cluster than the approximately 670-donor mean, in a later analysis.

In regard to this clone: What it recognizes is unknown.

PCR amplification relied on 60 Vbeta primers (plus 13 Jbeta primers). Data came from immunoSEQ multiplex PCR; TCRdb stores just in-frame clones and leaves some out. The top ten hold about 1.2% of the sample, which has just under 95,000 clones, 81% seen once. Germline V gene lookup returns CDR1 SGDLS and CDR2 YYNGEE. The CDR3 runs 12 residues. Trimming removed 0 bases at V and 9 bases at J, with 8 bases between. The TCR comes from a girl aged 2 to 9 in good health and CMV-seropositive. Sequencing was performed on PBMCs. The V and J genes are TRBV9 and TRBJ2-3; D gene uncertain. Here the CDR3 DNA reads TGTGCCAGCAGCGTAGATTCAGGCACGCAGTATTTT. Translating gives CASSVDSGTQYF.